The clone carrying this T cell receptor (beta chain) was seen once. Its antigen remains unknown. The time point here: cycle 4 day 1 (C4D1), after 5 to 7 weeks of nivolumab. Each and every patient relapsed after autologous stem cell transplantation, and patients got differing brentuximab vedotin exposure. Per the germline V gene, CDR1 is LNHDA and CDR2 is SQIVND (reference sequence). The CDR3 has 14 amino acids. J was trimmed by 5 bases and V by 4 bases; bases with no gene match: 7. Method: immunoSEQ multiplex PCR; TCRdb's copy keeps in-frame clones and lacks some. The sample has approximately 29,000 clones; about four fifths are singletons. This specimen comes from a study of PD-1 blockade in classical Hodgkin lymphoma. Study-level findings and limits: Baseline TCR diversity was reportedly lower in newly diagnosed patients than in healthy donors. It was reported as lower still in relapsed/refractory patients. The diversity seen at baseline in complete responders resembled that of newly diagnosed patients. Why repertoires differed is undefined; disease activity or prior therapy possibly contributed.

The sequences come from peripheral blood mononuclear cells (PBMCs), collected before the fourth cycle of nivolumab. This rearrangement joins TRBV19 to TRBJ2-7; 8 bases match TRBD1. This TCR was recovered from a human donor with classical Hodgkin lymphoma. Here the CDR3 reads CASSTQTGANEQYF. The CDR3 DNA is TGTGCCAGTAGTACCCAGACAGGGGCGAACGAGCAGTACTTC.